This TCR beta chain is from a study of T-cell memory formation after mild COVID-19. As for the study in general: Most TCR clusters belonged to a single donor.

This clonotype was counted only a few times. From the 5' RACE reads, TCRdb called clonotypes with MiXCR, one entry per CDR3 protein. The sample contains 400,000 to 500,000 distinct CDR3 sequences, around 20% of which appear only once. The CDR3 contains 17 residues. The V gene's germline CDR1 is SGDLS and CDR2 YYNGEE. Trimming removed 0 bases from V and 3 bases from J; junction bases left unmatched: 8. The chain combines TRBV9 with TRBJ2-2, with 7 bases fitting TRBD2. Sequenced input: PBMCs or a T cell subset sorted from them (not recorded which). This clonotype was sampled from an adult woman who had mild COVID-19 (a few samples of this study predate the infection). Cell type and time point are not known. Written as DNA, the CDR3 is TGTGCCAGCAGCGTAGGAGATAGGCTAGCGGACACCGGGGAGCTGTTTTTT. It is translated as CASSVGDRLADTGELFF.